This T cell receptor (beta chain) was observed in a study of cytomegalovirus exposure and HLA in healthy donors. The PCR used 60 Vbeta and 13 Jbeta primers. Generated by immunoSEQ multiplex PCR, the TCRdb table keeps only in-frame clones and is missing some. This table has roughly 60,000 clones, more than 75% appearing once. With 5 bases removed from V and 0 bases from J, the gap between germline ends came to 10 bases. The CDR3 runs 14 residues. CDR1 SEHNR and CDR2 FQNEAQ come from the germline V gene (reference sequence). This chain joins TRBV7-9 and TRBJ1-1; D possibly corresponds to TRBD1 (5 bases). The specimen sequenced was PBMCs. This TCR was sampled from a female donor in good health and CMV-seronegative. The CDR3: CASSVRAMNTEAFF. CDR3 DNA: TGTGCCAGCAGCGTCAGGGCGATGAACACTGAAGCTTTCTTT. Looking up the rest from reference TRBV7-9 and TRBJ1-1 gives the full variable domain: DTGVSQNPRHKITKRGQNVTFRCDPISEHNRLYWYRQTLGQGPEFLTYFQNEAQLEKSRLLSDRFSAERPKGSFSTLEIQRTEQGDSAMYLCASSVRAMNTEAFFGQGTRLTVV.